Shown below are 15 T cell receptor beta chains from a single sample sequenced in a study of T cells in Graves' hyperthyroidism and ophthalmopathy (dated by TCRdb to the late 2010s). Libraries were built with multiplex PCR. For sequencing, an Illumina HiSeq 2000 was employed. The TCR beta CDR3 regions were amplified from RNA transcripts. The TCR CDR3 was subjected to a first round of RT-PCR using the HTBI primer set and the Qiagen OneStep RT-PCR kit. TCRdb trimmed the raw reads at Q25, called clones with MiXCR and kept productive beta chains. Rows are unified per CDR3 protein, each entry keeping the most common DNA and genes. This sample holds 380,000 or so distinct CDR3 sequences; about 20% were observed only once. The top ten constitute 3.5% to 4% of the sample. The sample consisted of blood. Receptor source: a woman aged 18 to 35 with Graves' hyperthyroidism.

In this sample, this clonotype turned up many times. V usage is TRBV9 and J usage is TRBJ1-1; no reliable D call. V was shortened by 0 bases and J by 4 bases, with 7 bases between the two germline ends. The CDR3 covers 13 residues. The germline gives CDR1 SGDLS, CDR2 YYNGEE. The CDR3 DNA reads TGTGCCAGCAGCGTAGAGGCCTTCACTGAAGCTTTCTTT. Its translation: CASSVEAFTEAFF.

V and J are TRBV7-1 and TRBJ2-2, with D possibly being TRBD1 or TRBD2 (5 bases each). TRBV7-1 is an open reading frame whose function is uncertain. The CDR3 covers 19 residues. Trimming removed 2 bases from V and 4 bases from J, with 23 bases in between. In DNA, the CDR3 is TGTGCCAGCAGCTCAATCCGGGACGGCCTCGAAGTTAGCACCGGGGAGCTGTTTTTT. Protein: CASSSIRDGLEVSTGELFF.

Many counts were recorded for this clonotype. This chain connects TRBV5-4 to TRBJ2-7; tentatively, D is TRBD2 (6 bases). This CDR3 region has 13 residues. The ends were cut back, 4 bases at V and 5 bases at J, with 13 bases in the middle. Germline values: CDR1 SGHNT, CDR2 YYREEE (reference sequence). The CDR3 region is CASSMTSNHEQYF. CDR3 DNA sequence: TGTGCCAGCAGCATGACTAGTAACCACGAGCAGTACTTC.

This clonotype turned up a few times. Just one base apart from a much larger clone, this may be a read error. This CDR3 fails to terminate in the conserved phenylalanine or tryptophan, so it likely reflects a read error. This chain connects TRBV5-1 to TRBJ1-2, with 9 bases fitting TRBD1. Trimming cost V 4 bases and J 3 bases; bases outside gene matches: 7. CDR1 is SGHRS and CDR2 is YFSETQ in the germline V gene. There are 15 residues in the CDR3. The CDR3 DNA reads TGCGCCAGCAGCCCTCACAGGGGGCAAGACTATGGCTACACCGTC. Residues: CASSPHRGQDYGYTV.

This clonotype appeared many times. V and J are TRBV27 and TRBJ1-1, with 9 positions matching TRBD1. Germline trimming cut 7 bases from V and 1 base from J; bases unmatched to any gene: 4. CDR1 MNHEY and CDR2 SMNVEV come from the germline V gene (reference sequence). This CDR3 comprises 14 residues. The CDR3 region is CASTPGQGNTEAFF. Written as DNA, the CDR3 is TGTGCCAGCACCCCGGGACAGGGGAACACTGAAGCTTTCTTT.

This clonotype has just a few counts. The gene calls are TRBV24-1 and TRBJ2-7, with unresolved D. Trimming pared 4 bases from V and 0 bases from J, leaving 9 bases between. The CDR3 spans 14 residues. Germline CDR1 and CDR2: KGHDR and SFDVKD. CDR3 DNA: TGTGCCACCAGTGACCGGACGGACTCCTACGAGCAGTACTTC. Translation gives CATSDRTDSYEQYF.

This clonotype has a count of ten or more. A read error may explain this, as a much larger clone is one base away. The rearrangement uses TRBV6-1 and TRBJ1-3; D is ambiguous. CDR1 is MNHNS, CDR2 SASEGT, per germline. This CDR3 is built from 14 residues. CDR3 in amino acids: CASRTDTAGNTTYF. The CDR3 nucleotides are TGTGCCAGCAGAACAGACACCGCTGGAAACACCACATATTTT.

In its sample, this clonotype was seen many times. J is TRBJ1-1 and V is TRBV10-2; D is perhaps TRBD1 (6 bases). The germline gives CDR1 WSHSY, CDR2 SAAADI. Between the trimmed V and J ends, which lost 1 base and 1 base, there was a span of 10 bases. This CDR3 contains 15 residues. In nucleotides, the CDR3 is TGCGCCAGCAGTGAGTGGGGGCGGGGGAACACTGAAGCTTTCTTT. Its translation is CASSEWGRGNTEAFF.

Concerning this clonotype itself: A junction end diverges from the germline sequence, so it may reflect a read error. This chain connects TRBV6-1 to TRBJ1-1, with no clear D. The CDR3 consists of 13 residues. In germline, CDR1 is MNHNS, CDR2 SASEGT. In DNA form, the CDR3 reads TGTGCCAGCAGTGAGTCATTGAACACTGAATCTTTCTTT. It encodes CASSESLNTESFF.

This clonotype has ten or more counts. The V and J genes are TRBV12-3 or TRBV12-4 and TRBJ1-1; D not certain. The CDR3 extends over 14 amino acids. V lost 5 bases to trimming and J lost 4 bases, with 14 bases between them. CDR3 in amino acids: CASSAGRWSTEAFF. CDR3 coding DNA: TGTGCCAGCAGTGCCGGCAGGTGGAGCACTGAAGCTTTCTTT.

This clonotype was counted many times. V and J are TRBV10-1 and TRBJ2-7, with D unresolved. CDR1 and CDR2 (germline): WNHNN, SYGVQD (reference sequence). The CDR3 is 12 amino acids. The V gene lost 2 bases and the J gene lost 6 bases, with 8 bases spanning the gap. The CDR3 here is CASSEREGEQYF. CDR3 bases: TGCGCCAGCAGTGAGAGGGAAGGCGAGCAGTACTTC.

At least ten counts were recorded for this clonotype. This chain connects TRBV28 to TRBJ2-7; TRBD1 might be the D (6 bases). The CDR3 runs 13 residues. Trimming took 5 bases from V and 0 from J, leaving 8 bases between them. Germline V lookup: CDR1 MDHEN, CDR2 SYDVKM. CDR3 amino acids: CASSRTVSYEQYF. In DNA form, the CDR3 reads TGTGCCAGCAGTAGGACAGTCTCCTACGAGCAGTACTTC.

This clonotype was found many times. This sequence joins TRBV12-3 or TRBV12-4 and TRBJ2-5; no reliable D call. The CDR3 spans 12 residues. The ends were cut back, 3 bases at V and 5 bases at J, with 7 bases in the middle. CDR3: CASSFDRETQYF. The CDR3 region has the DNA TGTGCCAGCAGTTTCGACCGGGAGACCCAGTACTTC.

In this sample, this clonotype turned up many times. The CDR3 spells CASSVETGKSYGYTF. The CDR3 DNA follows: TGTGCCAGCAGTGTAGAGACAGGGAAGTCATATGGCTACACCTTC. The chain couples TRBV6-1 to TRBJ1-2; 7 bases agree with TRBD1. This CDR3 is built from 15 residues. From germline, CDR1 is MNHNS and CDR2 SASEGT. J lost 5 bases, V lost 4 bases, and 10 bases had no gene match.

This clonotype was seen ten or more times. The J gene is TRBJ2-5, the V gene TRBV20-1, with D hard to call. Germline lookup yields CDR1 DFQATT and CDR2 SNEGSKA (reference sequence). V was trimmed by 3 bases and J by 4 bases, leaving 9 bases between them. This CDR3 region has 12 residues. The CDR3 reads CSASGSRETQYF. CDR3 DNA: TGCAGTGCTAGCGGTTCGAGAGAGACCCAGTACTTC.